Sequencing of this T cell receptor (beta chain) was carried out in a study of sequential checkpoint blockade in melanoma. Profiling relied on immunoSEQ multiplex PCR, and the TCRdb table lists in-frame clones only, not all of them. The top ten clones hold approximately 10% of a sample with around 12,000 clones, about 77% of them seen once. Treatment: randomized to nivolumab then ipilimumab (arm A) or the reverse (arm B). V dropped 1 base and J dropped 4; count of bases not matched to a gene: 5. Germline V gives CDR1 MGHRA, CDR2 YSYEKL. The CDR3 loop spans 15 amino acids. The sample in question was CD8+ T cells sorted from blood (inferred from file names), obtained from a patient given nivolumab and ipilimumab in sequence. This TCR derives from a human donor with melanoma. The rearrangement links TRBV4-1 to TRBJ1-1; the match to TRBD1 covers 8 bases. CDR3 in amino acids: CASSQAAGGGTEAFF. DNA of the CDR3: TGCGCCAGCAGCCAAGCCGCAGGGGGCGGCACTGAAGCTTTCTTT.